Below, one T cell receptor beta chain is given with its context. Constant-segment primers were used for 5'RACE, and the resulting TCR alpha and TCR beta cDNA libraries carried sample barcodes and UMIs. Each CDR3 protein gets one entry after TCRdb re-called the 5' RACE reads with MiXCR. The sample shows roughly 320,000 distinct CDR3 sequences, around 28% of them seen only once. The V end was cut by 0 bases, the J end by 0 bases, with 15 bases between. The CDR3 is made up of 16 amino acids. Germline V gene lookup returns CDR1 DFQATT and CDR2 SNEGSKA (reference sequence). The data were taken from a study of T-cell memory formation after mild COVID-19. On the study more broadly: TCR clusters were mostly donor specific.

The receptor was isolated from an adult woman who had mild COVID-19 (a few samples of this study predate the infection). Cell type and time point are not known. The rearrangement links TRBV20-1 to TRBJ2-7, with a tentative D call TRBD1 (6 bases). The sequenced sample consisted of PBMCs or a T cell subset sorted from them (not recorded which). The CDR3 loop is CSARDRDTDFSYEQYF. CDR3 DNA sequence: TGCAGTGCTAGAGATCGGGACACCGATTTCTCCTACGAGCAGTACTTC.